What follows describes a single TCR beta chain. CDR3 length equals 13 residues. CDR1 MNHEY and CDR2 SVGAGI come from the germline V gene. V gave up 2 bases and J gave up 10 bases, with 11 bases separating them. From 5'RACE with constant-segment primers came TCR alpha and TCR beta cDNA libraries that carried sample barcodes and UMIs. Each CDR3 protein is one row after TCRdb ran MiXCR on the 5' RACE reads. The data contain 6,100 or so distinct CDR3 sequences, about 18% of them singletons. This specimen belongs to a study of T-cell memory formation after mild COVID-19. Study-level information: TCR clusters were mostly confined to one donor each.

The sequenced sample consisted of PBMCs or a T cell subset sorted from them (not recorded which). The TCR was taken from an adult woman who had mild COVID-19 (a few samples of this study predate the infection). Cell type and time point are not known. The gene calls are TRBV6-5 and TRBJ1-4; tentative D call: TRBD1 (5 bases). The CDR3 DNA reads as TGTGCCAGCAGTTACGGGACCAAGGGAAAACTGTTTTTT. Protein product: CASSYGTKGKLFF.